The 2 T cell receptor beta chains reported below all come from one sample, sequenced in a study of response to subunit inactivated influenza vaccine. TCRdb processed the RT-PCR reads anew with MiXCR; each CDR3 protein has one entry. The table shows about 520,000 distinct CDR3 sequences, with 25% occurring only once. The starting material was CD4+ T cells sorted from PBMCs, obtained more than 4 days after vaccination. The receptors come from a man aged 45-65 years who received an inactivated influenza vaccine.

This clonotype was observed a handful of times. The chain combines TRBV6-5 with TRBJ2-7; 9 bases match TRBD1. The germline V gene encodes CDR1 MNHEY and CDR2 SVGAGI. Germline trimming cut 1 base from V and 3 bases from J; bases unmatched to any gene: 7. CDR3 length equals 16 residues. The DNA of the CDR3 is TGTGCCAGCAGTTACTTGAACAGGGGGCGGAACTACGAGCAGTACTTC. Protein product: CASSYLNRGRNYEQYF.

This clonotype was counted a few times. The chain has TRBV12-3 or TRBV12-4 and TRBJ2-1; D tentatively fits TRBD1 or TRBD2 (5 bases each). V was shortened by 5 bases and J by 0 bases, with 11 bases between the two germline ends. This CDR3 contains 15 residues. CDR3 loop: CASSQWGSSYNEQFF. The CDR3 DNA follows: TGTGCCAGCAGTCAGTGGGGGAGCTCCTACAATGAGCAGTTCTTC.